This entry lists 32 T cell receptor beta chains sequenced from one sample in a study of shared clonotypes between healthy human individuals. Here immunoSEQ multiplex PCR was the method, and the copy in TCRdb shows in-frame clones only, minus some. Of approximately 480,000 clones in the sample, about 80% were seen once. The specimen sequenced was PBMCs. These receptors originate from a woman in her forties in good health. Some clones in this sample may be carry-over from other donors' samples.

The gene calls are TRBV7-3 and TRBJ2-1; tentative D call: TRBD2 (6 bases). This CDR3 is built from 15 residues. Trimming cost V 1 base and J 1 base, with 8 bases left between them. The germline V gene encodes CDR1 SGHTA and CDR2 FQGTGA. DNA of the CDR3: TGTGCCAGCAGCTTAATGGGAGGATCCTACAATGAGCAGTTCTTC. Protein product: CASSLMGGSYNEQFF. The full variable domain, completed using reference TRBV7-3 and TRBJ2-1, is GAGVSQTPSNKVTEKGKYVELRCDPISGHTALYWYRQSLGQGPEFLIYFQGTGAADDSGLPNDRFFAVRPEGSVSTLKIQRTERGDSAVYLCASSLMGGSYNEQFFGPGTRLTVL.

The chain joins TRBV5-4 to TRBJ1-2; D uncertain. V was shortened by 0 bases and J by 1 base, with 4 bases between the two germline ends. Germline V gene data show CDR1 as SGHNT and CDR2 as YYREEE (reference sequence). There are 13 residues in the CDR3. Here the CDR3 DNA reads TGTGCCAGCAGCTTGGAACTTAACTATGGCTACACCTTC. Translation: CASSLELNYGYTF.

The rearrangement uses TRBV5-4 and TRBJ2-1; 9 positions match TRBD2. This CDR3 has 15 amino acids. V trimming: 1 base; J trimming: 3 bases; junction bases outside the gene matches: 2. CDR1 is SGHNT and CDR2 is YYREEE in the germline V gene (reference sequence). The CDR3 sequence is CASSLISGSYNEQFF. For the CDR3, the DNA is TGTGCCAGCAGCTTGATTAGCGGGAGCTACAATGAGCAGTTCTTC.

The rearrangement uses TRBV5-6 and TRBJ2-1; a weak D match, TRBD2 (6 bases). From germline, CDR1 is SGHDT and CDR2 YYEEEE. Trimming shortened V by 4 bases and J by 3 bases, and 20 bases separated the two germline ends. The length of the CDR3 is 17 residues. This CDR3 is CASSPPNLALGYNEQFF. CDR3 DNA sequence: TGTGCCAGCAGCCCTCCGAACCTAGCGTTAGGCTACAATGAGCAGTTCTTC.

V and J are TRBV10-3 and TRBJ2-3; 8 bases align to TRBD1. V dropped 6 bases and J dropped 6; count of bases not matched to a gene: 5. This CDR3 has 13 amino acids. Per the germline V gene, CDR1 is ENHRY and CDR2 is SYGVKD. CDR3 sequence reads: CAIRDDRGDTQYF. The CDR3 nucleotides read TGTGCCATCAGAGACGACAGGGGTGATACGCAGTATTTT.

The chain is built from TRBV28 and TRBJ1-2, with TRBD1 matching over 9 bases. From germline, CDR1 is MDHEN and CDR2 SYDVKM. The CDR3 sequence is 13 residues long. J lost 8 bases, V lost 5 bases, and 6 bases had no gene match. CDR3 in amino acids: CASSQNRGRGYTF. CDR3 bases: TGTGCCAGCAGTCAAAACAGGGGGCGAGGCTACACCTTC.

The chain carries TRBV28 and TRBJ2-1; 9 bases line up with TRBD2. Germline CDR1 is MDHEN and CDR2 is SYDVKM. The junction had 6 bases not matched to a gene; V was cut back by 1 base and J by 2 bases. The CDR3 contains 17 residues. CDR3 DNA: TGTGCCAGCAGTTTATTGGTAGGCGGGAGGGCCTACAATGAGCAGTTCTTC. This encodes CASSLLVGGRAYNEQFF.

CDR3 coding DNA: TGCGCCAGCAGCTTGGCCGGGACTAGCGAGGGGACCCAGTACTTC. This codes for CASSLAGTSEGTQYF. This sequence joins TRBV5-1 and TRBJ2-5, with 10 bases aligning to TRBD2. Germline CDR1 and CDR2: SGHRS and YFSETQ. The V gene end was trimmed by 0 bases and the J gene end by 7 bases; junction bases not matched to a gene: 6. CDR3 length: 15 amino acids. Looking up the rest from reference TRBV5-1 and TRBJ2-5 gives the full variable domain: KAGVTQTPRYLIKTRGQQVTLSCSPISGHRSVSWYQQTPGQGLQFLFEYFSETQRNKGNFPGRFSGRQFSNSRSEMNVSTLELGDSALYLCASSLAGTSEGTQYFGPGTRLLVL.

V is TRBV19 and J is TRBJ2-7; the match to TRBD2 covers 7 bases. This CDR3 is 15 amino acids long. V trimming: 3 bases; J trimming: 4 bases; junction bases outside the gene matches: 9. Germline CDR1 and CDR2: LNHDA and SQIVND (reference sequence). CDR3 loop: CASSIFASGIYEQYF. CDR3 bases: TGTGCCAGTAGTATTTTCGCTAGCGGAATATACGAGCAGTACTTC.

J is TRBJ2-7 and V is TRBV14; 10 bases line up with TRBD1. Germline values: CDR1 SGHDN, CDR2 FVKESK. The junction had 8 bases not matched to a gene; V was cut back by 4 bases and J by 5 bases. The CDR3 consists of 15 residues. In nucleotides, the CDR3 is TGTGCCAGCAGCCCAAGGACAGGGGGGAATGACGAGCAGTACTTC. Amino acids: CASSPRTGGNDEQYF.

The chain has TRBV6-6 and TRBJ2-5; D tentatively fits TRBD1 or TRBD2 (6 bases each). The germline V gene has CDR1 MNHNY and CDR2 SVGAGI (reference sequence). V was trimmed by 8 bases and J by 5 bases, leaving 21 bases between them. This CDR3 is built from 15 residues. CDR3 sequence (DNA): TGTGCCAGCTCGGGGGTCGGTCCGAGGGGGGAGACCCAGTACTTC. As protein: CASSGVGPRGETQYF.

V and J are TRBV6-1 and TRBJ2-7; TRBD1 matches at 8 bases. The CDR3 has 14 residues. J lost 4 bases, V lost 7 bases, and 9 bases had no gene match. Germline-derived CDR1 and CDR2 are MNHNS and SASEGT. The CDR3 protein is CASNKDREQYEQYF. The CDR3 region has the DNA TGTGCCAGCAACAAGGACAGGGAGCAATACGAGCAGTACTTC.

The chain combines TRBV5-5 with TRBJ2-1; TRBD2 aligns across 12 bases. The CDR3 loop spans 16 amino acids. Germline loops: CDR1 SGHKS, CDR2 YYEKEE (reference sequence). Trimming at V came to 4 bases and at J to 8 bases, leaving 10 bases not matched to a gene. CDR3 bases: TGTGCCAGCAGCCCAAGACTAGCGGGAGTGGACTATGAGCAGTTCTTC. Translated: CASSPRLAGVDYEQFF.

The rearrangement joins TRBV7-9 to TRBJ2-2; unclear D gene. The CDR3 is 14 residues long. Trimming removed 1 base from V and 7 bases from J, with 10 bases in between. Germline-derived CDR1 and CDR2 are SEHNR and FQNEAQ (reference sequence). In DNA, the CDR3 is TGTGCCAGCAGCTTAGTGGGTTCGGGCGGGGAGCTGTTTTTT. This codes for CASSLVGSGGELFF.

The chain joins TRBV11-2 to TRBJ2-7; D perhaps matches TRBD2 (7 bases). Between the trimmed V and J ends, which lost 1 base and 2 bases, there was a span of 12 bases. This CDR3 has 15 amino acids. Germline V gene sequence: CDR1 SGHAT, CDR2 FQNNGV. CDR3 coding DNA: TGTGCCAGCAGCTTAGGGGGGGGCTCGCCCTACGAGCAGTACTTC. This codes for CASSLGGGSPYEQYF. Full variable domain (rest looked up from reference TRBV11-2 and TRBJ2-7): EAGVAQSPRYKIIEKRQSVAFWCNPISGHATLYWYQQILGQGPKLLIQFQNNGVVDDSQLPKDRFSAERLKGVDSTLKIQPAKLEDSAVYLCASSLGGGSPYEQYFGPGTRLTVT.

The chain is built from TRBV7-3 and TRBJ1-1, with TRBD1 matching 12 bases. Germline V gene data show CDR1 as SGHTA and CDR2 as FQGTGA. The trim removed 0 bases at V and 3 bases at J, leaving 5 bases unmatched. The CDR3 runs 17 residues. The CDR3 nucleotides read TGTGCCAGCAGCTTAACGGGACAGGGGGCCTCGCACACTGAAGCTTTCTTT. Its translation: CASSLTGQGASHTEAFF. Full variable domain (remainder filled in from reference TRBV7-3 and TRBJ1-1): GAGVSQTPSNKVTEKGKYVELRCDPISGHTALYWYRQSLGQGPEFLIYFQGTGAADDSGLPNDRFFAVRPEGSVSTLKIQRTERGDSAVYLCASSLTGQGASHTEAFFGQGTRLTVV.

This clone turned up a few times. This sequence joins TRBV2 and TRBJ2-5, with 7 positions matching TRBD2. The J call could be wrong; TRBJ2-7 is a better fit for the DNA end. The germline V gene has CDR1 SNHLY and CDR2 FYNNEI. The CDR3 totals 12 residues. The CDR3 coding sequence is TGTGCCAGCCAGCGGGGCTCCTACGAGCAGTACTTC. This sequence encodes CASQRGSYEQYF.

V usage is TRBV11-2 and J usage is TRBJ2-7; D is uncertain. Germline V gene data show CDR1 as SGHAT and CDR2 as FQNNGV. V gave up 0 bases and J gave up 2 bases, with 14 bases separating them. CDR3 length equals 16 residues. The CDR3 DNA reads TGTGCCAGCAGCTTAGATAAGCATGGGATAGCCTACGAGCAGTACTTC. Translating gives CASSLDKHGIAYEQYF.

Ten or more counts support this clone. CDR3 loop: CASSTGEWYQPQHF. CDR3 in DNA: TGTGCCAGCAGCACCGGAGAATGGTATCAGCCCCAGCATTTT. The rearrangement links TRBV7-9 to TRBJ1-5; D is unclear. Trimming removed 5 bases at V and 5 bases at J, with 13 bases between. CDR1 and CDR2 (germline): SEHNR, FQNEAQ (reference sequence). The CDR3 is 14 amino acids.

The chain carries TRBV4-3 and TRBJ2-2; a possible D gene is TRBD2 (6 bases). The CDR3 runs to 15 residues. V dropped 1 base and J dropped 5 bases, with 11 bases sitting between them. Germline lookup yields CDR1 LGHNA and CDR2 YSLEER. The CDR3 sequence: CASSQAQAGTGELFF. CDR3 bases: TGCGCCAGCAGCCAAGCGCAGGCGGGGACCGGGGAGCTGTTTTTT.

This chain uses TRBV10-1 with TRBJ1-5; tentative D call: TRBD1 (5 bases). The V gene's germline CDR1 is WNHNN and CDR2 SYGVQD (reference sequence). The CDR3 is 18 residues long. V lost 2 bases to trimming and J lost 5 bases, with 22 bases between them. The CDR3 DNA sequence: TGCGCCAGCAGTGAGGAGGACCCCCAACAGACAGTCGATCAGCCCCAGCATTTT. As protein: CASSEEDPQQTVDQPQHF.

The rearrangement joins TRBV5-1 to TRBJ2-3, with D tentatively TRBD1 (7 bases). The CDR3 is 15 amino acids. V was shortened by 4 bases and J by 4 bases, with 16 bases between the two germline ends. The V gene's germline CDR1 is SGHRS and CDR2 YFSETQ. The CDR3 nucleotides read TGCGCCAGCAGCCTAGGGGGCGGGATCGCAGATACGCAGTATTTT. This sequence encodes CASSLGGGIADTQYF.

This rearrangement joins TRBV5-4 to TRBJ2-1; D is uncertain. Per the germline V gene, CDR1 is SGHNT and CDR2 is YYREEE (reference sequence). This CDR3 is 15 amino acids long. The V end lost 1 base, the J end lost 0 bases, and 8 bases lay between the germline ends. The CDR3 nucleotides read TGTGCCAGCAGCTTGAGCAGGTTCTCCTACAATGAGCAGTTCTTC. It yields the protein CASSLSRFSYNEQFF.

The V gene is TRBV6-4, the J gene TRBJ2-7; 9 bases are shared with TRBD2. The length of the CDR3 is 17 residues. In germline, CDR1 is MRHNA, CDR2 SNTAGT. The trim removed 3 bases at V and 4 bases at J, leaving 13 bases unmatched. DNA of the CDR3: TGTGCCAGCAGTGATTCGAGGGTAGCGGGAGTAGGGTACGAGCAGTACTTC. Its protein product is CASSDSRVAGVGYEQYF.

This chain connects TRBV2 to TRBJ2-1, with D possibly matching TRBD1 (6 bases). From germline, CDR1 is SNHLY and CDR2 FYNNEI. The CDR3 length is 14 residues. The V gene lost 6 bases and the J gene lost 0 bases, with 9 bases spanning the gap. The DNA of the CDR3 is TGTGCCAGCAGCGACAGGACCTCCTACAATGAGCAGTTCTTC. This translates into CASSDRTSYNEQFF.

The CDR3 DNA is TGTGCCAGCAGGGGGGGACTAGCCGCTTACAATGAGCAGTTCTTC. Its translation: CASRGGLAAYNEQFF. This chain links TRBV2 with TRBJ2-1; 9 nucleotides agree with TRBD2. The CDR3 spans 15 residues. Trimming took 6 bases from V and 4 from J; bases not matched to a gene: 7. CDR1 is SNHLY, CDR2 FYNNEI, per germline.

The CDR3 reads CASKSQGGLGEKLFF. The CDR3, as DNA: TGTGCCAGCAAATCACAGGGGGGGTTAGGCGAAAAACTGTTTTTT. The chain uses TRBV28 and TRBJ1-4; 8 bases match TRBD1. V lost 7 bases and J lost 8; bases outside the gene matches: 12. From germline, CDR1 is MDHEN and CDR2 SYDVKM. This CDR3 is 15 amino acids long.

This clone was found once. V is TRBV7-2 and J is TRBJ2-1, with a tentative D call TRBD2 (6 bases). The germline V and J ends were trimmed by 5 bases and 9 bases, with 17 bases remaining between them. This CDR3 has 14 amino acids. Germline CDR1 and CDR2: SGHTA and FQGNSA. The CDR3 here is CASSTRSSGSEQFF. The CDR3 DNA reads TGTGCCAGCAGCACCCGGAGCTCCGGGAGTGAGCAGTTCTTC.

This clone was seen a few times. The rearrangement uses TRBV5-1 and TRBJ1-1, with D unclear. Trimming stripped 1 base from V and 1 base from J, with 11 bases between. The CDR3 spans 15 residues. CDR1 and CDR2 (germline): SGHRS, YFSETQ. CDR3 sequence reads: CASSLRGYENTEAFF. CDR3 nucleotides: TGCGCCAGCAGCTTGAGAGGATATGAGAACACTGAAGCTTTCTTT.

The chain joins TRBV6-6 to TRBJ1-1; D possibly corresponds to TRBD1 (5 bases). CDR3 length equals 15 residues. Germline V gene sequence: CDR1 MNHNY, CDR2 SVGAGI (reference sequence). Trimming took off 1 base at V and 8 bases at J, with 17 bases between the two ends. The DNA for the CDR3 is TGTGCCAGCAGTTACTTAAGTCAGGGTGGCTCAGAAGCTTTCTTT. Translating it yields CASSYLSQGGSEAFF.

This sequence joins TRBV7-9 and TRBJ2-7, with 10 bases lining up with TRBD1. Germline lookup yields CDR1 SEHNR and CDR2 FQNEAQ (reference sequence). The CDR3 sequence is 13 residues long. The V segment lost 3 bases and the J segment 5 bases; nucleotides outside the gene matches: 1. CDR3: CASSLDRGNEQYF. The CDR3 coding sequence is TGTGCCAGCAGCTTGGACAGGGGGAACGAGCAGTACTTC.

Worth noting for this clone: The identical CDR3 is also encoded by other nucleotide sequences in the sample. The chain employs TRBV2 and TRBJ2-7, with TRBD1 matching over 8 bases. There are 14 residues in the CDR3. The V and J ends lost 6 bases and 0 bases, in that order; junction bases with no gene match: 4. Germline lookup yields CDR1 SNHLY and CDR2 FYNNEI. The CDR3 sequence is CASSWTGTSYEQYF. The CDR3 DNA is TGTGCCAGCAGCTGGACAGGGACCTCCTACGAGCAGTACTTC.